This TCR beta chain was retrieved from a study of tumor-infiltrating lymphocytes in primary liver carcinoma. Study-level information: About 3.65 to 7.13 million productive TCRbeta reads were obtained from the samples, with similar numbers across tissue types. Whole-study findings and limits: Only about 7-25% of top clones occurred in every one of the five tumor regions.

Total RNA amounting to around 450 ng was the source from which TCR beta cDNA was made with a constant-region primer. ARM-PCR was slightly modified, and three nested multiplex PCR rounds with it gave rise to the TCR beta libraries. Two initial PCR rounds of around 9 cycles each paired TRBV1-TRBV30 forward primers with a C-beta reverse primer. MiXCR, run by TCRdb on the multiplex PCR reads, gives a single entry per CDR3 protein. The sample has about 54,000 distinct CDR3 sequences, around 79% seen once. CDR1 SGHAT and CDR2 FQNNGV come from the germline V gene. CDR3 length: 16 residues. The study co-extracted DNA and RNA from 20-30 mg of unsorted bulk tissue. Chronic HBV infection, which was untreated, was present in the patients. Over 85% viable tumor cells were present in every tumor sample. About this clonotype itself: Antigen unknown. An end of the junction does not agree with germline; a read error may underlie this.

Sequences were obtained from liver tumor tissue from sampling region 2. Subset of the sample: tumor region T2, inferior pole. The chain recombines TRBV11-2 with TRBJ1-6; D is uncertain. The TCR was taken from a man aged 40-55 years with primary liver carcinoma and hepatitis B virus infection. The DNA for the CDR3 is TGTGCCAGCAGCCCCCAGGCAAGCTTACTTAATTCACCCCTCCTCTTT. It codes for CASSPQASLLNSPLLF.